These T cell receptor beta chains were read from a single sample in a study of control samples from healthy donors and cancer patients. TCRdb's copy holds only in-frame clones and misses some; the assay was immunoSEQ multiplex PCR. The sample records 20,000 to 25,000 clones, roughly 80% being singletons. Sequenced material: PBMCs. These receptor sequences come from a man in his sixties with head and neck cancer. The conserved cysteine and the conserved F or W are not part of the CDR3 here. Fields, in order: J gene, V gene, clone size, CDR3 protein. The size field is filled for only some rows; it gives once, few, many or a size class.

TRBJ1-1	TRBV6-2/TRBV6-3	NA	ASSTANTEAF
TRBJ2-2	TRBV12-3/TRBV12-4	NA	ASRNGELF
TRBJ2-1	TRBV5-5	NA	ASSLFLAGAGKNEQF
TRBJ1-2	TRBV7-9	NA	ASSRYGGEAGYT
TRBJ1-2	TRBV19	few	ASSIDMAYYGYT
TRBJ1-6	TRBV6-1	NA	ASSAPPGGRGGSPLH
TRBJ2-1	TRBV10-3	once	AISEKGLWEQF
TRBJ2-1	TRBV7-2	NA	ASSLGGASYNEQF
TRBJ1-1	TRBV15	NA	ATINRANTEAF
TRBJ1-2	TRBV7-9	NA	ASSLGGGAGGYT
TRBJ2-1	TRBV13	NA	ASSLEETGYNEQF
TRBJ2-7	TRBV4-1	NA	ASSQVPEADYEQY
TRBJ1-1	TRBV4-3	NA	ASSPGQGYTEAF